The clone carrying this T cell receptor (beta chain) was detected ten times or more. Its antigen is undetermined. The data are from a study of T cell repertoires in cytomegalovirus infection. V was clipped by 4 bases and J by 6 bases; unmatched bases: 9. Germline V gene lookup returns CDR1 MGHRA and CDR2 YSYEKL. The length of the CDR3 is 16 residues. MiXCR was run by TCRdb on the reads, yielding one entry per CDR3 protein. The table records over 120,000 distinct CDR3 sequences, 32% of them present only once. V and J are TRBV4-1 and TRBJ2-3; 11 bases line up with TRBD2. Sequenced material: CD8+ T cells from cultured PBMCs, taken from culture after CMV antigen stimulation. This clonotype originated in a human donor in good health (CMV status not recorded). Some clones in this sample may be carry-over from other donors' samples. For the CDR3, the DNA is TGCGCCAGCAGCCTACGAACTAGCGGGGGCCTTGATACGCAGTATTTT. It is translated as CASSLRTSGGLDTQYF.